This T cell receptor (beta chain) stems from a study of shared clonotypes between healthy human individuals. Background on the study: The study used three CD4 naive, three CD4 memory, two CD8 naive and one CD8 memory plate per donor.

Sequencing was performed with immunoSEQ multiplex PCR; in TCRdb, only in-frame clones are kept and a portion is missing. The repertoire holds approximately 980,000 clones, with 60% to 85% as singletons. This clone was seen once. A read error likely explains this, since a far larger clone differs by one base. Other DNA sequences in this specimen translate into the identical CDR3. The TCR originated in a man between 18 and 35 years old in good health. What was sequenced was memory CD4+ T cells sorted from blood. Described subset: CD45RA-negative fraction.

This CDR3 is CASSPRTGSYEQYF. The CDR3 DNA is TGTGCCAGCAGCCCCCGGACAGGGTCCTACGAGCAGTACTTC. The chain has TRBV11-1 and TRBJ2-7; 8 bases line up with TRBD1. The CDR3 is made up of 14 amino acids. Trimming took 5 bases from V and 1 from J; bases not matched to a gene: 4. Germline V gene data show CDR1 as SGHAT and CDR2 as FQDESV (reference sequence).